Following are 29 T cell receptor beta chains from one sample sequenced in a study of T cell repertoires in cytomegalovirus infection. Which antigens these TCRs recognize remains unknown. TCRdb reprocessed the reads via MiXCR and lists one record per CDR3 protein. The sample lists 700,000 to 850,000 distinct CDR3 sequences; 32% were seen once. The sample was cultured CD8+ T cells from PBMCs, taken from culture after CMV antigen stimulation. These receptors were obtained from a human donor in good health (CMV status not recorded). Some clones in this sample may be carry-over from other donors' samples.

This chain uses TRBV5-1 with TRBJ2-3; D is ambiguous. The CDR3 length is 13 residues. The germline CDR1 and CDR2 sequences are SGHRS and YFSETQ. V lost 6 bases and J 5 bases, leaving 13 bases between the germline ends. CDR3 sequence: CASTPEALDTQYF. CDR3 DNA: TGCGCCAGCACACCCGAAGCGCTAGATACGCAGTATTTT.

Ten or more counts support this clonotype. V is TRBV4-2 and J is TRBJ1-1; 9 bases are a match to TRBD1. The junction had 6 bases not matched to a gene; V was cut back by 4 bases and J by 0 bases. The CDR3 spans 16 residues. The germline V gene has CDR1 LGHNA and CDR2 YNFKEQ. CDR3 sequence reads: CASSLDRGRLNTEAFF. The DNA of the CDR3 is TGTGCCAGCAGCCTCGACAGGGGGAGGCTGAACACTGAAGCTTTCTTT.

CDR3 sequence reads: CASSLVPGDSPGYTF. CDR3 DNA: TGTGCCAGCAGCCTAGTTCCTGGGGACAGCCCCGGCTACACCTTC. The chain has TRBV7-3 and TRBJ1-2; 7 bases match TRBD1. The CDR3 is 15 residues long. With 5 bases clipped from V and 8 bases from J, the junction kept 14 bases outside the gene matches. Germline V lookup: CDR1 SGHTA, CDR2 FQGTGA.

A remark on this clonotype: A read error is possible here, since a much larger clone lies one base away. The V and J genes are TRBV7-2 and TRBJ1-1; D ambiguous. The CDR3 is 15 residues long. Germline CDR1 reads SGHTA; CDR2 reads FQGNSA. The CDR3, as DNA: TGTGCCGGCAGCTTAGATCCGGGGATAGGCACTGAAGCTTTCTTT. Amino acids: CAGSLDPGIGTEAFF.

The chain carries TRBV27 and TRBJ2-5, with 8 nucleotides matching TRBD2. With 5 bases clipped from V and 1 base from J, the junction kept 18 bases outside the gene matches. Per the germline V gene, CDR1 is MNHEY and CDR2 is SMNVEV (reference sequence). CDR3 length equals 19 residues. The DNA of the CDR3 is TGTGCCAGCAGTCACTCGTTGGGGCGGGGGGCCCTTCCCCAAGAGACCCAGTACTTC. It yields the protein CASSHSLGRGALPQETQYF.

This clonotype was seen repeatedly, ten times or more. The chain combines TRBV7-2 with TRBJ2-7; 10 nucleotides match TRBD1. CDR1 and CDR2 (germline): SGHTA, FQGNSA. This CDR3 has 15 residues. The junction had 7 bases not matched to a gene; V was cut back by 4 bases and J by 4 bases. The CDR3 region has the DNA TGTGCCAGCAGCTCCTATTTGGGACAGGGGTACGAGCAGTACTTC. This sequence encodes CASSSYLGQGYEQYF.

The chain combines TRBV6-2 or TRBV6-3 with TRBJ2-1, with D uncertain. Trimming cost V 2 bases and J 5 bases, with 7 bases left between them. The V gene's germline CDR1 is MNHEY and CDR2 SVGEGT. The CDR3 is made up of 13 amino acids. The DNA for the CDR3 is TGTGCCAGCAGTTACCCCACGAACAATGAGCAGTTCTTC. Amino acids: CASSYPTNNEQFF.

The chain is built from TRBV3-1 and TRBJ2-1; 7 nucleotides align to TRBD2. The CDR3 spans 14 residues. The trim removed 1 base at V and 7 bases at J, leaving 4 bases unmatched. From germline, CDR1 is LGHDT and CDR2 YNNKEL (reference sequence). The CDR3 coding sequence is TGTGCCAGCAGCCAAGCGGGGGGAATAAATGAGCAGTTCTTC. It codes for CASSQAGGINEQFF.

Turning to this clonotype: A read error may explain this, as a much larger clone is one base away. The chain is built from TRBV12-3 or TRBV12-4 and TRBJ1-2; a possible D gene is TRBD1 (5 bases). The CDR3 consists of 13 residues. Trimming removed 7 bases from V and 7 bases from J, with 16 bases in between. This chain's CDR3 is CASTGGHQGGYTF. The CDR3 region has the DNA TGTGCCAGCACCGGCGGCCATCAGGGTGGCTACACCTTC.

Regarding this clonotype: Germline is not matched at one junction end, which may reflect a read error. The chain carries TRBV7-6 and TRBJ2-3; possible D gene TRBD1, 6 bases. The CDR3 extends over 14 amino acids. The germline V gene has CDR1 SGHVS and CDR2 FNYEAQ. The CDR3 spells CVSSPRTVTDTQYF. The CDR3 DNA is TGTGTCAGCAGCCCGCGGACAGTCACAGATACGCAGTATTTT.

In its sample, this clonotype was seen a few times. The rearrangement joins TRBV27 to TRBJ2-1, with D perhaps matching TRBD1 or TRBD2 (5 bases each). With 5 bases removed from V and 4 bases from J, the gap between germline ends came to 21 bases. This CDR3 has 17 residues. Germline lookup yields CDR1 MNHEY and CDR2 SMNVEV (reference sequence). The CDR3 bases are TGTGCCAGCAGTCCAAAGTCCGGGACGGTAGTTTACAATGAGCAGTTCTTC. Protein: CASSPKSGTVVYNEQFF.

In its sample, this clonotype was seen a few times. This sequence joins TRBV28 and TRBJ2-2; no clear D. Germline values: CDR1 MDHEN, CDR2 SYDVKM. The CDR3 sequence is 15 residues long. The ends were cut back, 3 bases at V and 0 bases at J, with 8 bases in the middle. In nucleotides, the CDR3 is TGTGCCAGCAGTTTTTCGGCAGCGAACACCGGGGAGCTGTTTTTT. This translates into CASSFSAANTGELFF.

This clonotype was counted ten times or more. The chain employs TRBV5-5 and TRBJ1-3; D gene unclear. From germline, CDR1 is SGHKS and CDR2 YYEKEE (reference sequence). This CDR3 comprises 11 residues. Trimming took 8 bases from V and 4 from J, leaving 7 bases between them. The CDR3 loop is CASSRGNTIYF. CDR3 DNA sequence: TGTGCCAGTTCGAGAGGAAACACCATATATTTT.

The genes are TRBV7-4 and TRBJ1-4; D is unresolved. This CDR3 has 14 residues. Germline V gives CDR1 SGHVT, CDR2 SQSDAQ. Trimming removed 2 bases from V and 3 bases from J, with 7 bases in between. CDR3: CASSLRNSNEKLFF. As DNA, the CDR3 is TGTGCCAGCAGCTTAAGAAATTCTAATGAAAAACTGTTTTTT.

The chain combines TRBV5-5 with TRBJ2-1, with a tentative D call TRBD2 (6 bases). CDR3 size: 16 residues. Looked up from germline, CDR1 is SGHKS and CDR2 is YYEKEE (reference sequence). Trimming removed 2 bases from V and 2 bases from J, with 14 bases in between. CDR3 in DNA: TGTGCCAGCAGCTTATATCGGATAGCGGCCTACAATGAGCAGTTCTTC. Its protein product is CASSLYRIAAYNEQFF.

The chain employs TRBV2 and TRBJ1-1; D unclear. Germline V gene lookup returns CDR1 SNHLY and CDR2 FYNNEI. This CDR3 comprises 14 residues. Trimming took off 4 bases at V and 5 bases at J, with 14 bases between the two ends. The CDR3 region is CASSADGEGTEAFF. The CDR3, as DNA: TGTGCCAGCAGTGCCGACGGAGAGGGAACTGAAGCTTTCTTT.

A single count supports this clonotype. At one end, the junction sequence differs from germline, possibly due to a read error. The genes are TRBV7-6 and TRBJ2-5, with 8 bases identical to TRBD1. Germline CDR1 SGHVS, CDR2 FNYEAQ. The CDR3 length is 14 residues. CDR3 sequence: CVSSITGTGETQYF. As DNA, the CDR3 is TGTGTCAGCAGCATTACCGGGACAGGAGAGACCCAGTACTTC.

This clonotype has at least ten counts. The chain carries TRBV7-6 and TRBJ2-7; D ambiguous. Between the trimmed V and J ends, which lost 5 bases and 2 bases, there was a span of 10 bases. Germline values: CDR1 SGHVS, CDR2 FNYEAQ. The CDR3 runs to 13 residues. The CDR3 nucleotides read TGTGCCAGCAGCCCCGGGCTACCCTACGAGCAGTACTTC. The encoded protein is CASSPGLPYEQYF.

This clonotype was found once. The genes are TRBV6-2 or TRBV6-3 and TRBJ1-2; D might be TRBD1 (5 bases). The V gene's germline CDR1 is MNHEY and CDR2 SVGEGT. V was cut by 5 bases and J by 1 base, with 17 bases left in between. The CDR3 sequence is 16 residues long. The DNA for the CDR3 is TGTGCCAGCAGTCCCACTCTGCGGGGGGATAACTATGGCTACACCTTC. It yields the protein CASSPTLRGDNYGYTF.

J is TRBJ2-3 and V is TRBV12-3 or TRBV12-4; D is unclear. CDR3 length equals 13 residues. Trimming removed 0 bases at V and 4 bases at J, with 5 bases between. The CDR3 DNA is TGTGCCAGCAGTTTAGCGGTACCAGATACGCAGTATTTT. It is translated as CASSLAVPDTQYF.

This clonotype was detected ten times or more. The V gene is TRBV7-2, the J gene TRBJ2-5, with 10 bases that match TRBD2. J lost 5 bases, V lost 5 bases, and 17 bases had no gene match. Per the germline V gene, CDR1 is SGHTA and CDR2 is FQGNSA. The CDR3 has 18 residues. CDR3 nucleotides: TGTGCCAGCAGCCCCCACCCGGCTAGCGGGGGAGTTGAGGAGACCCAGTACTTC. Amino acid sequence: CASSPHPASGGVEETQYF.

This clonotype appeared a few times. The CDR3 sequence is CASSLGAAANTEAFF. In DNA form, the CDR3 reads TGTGCCAGCAGCTTAGGGGCGGCGGCGAACACTGAAGCTTTCTTT. The chain links TRBV7-3 to TRBJ1-1; D perhaps matches TRBD1 (5 bases). Germline lookup yields CDR1 SGHTA and CDR2 FQGTGA. The CDR3 length is 15 residues. Trimming pared 2 bases from V and 1 base from J, leaving 11 bases between.

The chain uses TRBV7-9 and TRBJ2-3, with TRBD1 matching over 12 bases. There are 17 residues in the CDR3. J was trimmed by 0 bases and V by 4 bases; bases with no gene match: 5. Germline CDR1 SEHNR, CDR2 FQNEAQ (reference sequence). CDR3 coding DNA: TGTGCCAGCAGCTGGGACAGGGGGCACTCTAGCACAGATACGCAGTATTTT. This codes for CASSWDRGHSSTDTQYF.

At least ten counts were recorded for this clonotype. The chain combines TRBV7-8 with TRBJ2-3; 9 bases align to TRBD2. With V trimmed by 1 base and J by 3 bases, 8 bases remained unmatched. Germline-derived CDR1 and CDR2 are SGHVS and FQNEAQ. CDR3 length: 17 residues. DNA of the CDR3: TGTGCCAGCAGCTTAGATTTTAGCGGGGGAGGGACAGATACGCAGTATTTT. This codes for CASSLDFSGGGTDTQYF.

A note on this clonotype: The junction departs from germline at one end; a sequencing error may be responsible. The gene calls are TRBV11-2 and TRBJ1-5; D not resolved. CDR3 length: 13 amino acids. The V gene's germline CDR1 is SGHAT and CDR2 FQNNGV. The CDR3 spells CVSSLEGNQPQHF. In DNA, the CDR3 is TGTGTCAGCAGCTTAGAAGGCAATCAGCCCCAGCATTTT. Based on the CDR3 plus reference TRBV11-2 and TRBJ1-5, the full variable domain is EAGVAQSPRYKIIEKRQSVAFWCNPISGHATLYWYQQILGQGPKLLIQFQNNGVVDDSQLPKDRFSAERLKGVDSTLKIQPAKLEDSAVYLCVSSLEGNQPQHFGDGTRLSIL.

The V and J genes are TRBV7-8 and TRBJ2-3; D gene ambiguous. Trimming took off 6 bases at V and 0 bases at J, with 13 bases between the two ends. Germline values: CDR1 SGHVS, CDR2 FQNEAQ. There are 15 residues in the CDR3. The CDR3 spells CASSPQITSTDTQYF. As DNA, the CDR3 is TGTGCCAGCAGTCCTCAGATCACAAGCACAGATACGCAGTATTTT.

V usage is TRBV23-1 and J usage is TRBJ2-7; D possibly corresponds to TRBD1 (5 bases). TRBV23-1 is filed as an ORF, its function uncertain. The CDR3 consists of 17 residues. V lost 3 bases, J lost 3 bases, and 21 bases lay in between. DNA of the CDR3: TGCGCCAGCAGTCACCCCTGGGCAGGGCAGAAGGTCTACGAGCAGTACGTC. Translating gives CASSHPWAGQKVYEQYV.

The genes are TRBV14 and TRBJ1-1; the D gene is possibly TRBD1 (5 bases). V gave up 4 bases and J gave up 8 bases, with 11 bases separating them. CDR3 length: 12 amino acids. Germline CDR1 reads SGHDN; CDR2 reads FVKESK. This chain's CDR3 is CASSLGTFEAFF. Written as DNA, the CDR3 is TGTGCCAGCAGCCTCGGGACTTTCGAAGCTTTCTTT. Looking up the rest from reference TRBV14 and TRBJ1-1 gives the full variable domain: EAGVTQFPSHSVIEKGQTVTLRCDPISGHDNLYWYRRVMGKEIKFLLHFVKESKQDESGMPNNRFLAERTGGTYSTLKVQPAELEDSGVYFCASSLGTFEAFFGQGTRLTVV.

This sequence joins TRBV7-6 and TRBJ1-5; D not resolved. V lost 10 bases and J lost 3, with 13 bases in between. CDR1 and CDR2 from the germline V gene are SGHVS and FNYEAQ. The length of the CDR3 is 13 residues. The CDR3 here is CATSPGNNQPQHF. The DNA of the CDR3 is TGTGCCACCTCCCCGGGCAACAATCAGCCCCAGCATTTT.